What follows is one T cell receptor beta chain and its context. Antigen specificity is unknown. TCR sequencing used cDNA made by reverse transcription of extracted RNA. Some clones are missing from TCRdb's copy, which holds only in-frame ones; the method was immunoSEQ multiplex PCR. The data contain about 56,000 clones, 96% of them seen just once; the ten biggest clones take up roughly 24%. These data come from a study of CD8+ T cells in alopecia areata. The CDR3 contains 16 residues. The germline gives CDR1 ENHRY, CDR2 SYGVKD. V lost 1 base to trimming and J lost 7 bases, with 14 bases between them. Patients with alopecia areata provided lesional scalp punch biopsies as well as peripheral blood. Whole-study results and caveats: Scalp specimens additionally yield sequences from normal skin's resident alphabeta T cells. Whereas mice showed it more clearly, TCR sharing across patients was murkier, possibly because of HLA.

This sample comprised CD8+ T cells sorted from blood, obtained at week 0. The TCR originated in a human donor with alopecia areata. The chain recombines TRBV10-3 with TRBJ1-6; D possibly corresponds to TRBD1 (6 bases). The DNA for the CDR3 is TGTGCCATCAGTGAGTTTTCGACAGGCACCAATTCACCCCTCCACTTT. It yields the protein CAISEFSTGTNSPLHF.